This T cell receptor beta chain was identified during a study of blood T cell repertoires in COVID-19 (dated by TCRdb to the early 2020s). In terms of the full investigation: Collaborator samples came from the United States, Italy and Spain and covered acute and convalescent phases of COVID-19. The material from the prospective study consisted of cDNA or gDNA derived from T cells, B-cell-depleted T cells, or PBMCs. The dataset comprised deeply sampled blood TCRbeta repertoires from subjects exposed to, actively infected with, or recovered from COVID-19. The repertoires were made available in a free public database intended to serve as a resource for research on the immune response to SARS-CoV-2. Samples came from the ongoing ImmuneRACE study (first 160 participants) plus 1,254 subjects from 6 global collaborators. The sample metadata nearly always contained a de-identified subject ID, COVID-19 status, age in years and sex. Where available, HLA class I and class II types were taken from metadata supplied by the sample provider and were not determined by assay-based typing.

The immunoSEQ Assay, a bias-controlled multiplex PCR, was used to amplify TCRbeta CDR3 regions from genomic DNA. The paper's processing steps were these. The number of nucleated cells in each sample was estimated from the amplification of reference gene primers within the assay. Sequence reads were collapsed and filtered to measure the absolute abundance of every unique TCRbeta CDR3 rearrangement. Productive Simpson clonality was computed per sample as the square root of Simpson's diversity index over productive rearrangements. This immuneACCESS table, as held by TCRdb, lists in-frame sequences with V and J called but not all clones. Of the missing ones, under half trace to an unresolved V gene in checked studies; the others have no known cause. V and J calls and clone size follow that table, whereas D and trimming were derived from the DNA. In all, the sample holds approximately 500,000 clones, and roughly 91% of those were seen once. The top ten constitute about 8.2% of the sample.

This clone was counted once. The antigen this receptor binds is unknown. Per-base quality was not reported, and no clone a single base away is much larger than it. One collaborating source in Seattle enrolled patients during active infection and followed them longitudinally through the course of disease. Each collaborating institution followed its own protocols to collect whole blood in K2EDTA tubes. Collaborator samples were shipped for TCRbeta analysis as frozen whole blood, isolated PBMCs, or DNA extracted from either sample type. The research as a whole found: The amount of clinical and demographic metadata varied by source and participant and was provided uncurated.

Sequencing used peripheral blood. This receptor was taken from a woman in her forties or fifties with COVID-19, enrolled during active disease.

The CDR3 protein: CSGGTGYKGGYTF. The DNA is as follows: TGCAGCGGAGGTACAGGGTACAAGGGTGGCTACACCTTC. The chain links TRBV29-1 with TRBJ1-2; TRBD1 is a weak D gene call, 6 bases matching. The CDR3 numbers 13 residues from cysteine through phenylalanine. Only the CDR3 DNA stays, 39 bases, in frame from base 1. Reading the germline V gene gives CDR1 SQVTM and CDR2 ANQGSEA. V drops 7 bases and J drops 7 bases, leaving 19 bases in between. The CDR3 plus the reference TRBV29-1 and TRBJ1-2 genes for the other parts give the full variable domain: SAVISQKPSRDICQRGTSLTIQCQVDSQVTMMFWYRQQPGQSLTLIATANQGSEATYESGFVIDKFPISRPNLTFSTLTVSNMSPEDSSIYLCSGGTGYKGGYTFGSGTRLTVV.